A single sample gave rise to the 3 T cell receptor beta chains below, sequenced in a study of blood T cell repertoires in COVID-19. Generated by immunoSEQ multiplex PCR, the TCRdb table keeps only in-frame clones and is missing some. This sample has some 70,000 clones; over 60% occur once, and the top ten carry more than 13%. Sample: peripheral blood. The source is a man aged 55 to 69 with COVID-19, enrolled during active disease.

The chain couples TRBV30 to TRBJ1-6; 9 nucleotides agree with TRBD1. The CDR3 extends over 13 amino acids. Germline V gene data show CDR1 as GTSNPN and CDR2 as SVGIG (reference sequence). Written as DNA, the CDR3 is TGTGTTTTGGACAGGGGCGATAATTCACCCCTCCACTTT. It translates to CVLDRGDNSPLHF.

CDR3 DNA sequence: TGTGCCAGCTCACCCGGAGCTAGCGGGGGGTTATCCTACGAGCAGTACTTC. Translating it yields CASSPGASGGLSYEQYF. V usage is TRBV18 and J usage is TRBJ2-7, with 11 bases that match TRBD2. CDR3 length: 17 amino acids. Germline-derived CDR1 and CDR2 are KGHSH and LQKENI. V was pared by 3 bases and J by 1 base, with 8 bases of the junction left unmatched.

CDR3 nucleotides: TGTGCCAGCAGCTCAGGGACTACGGGGACAGATACGCAGTATTTT. Protein sequence: CASSSGTTGTDTQYF. The chain links TRBV7-2 to TRBJ2-3; 7 bases match TRBD2. With V trimmed by 4 bases and J by 3 bases, 7 bases remained unmatched. CDR3 length: 15 amino acids. Germline CDR1 reads SGHTA; CDR2 reads FQGNSA.